A selection of T cell receptor beta chains follows, all from one sample in a study of beta chain features in type 1 diabetes. Repertoires were generated with immunoSEQ multiplex PCR, while TCRdb's copy carries only in-frame clones and drops some. The sample records hundreds of thousands of clones, about an eighth being singletons. Material: naive CD4+ T cells from blood. Every receptor here comes from a man aged 18 to 29 with type 1 diabetes. Both conserved end residues are part of each CDR3. The order of the fields is clone size, V gene, D gene, J gene, CDR3 DNA, CDR3 protein. The D gene is left open where the match is weak. Clone size is not always given. Where it is, it says once, few, many or a class for expanded clones.

NA	TRBV9	TRBD2	TRBJ2-3	TGTGCCAGCAGCGGGACTAGCGGGGGGGCCCTCACAGATACGCAGTATTTT	CASSGTSGGALTDTQYF
few	TRBV5-1	TRBD2	TRBJ2-1	TGCGCCAGCACCCCGACTAGCGGTTCTTACAATGAGCAGTTCTTC	CASTPTSGSYNEQFF
NA	TRBV21-1	NA	TRBJ2-7	TGTGCCAGCAGCAAAGAGTATAGTTCGGAAACAGCTGCCTCCTACGAGCAGTACTTC	CASSKEYSSETAASYEQYF
few	TRBV18	NA	TRBJ2-7	TGTGCCAGCTCACCATTCTCCTACGAGCAGTACTTC	CASSPFSYEQYF
NA	TRBV30	NA	TRBJ1-4	TGTGCCTGGAGTGTACTAACAACAACTAATGAAAAACTGTTTTTT	CAWSVLTTTNEKLFF
few	TRBV7-2	TRBD2	TRBJ2-1	TGTGCCAGCAGTCCCGAGCGGGGGAATGAGCAGTTCTTC	CASSPERGNEQFF
few	TRBV15	NA	TRBJ1-3	TGTGCCACCAGCACACAGGGTAAGGCTGGAAACACCATATATTTT	CATSTQGKAGNTIYF
NA	TRBV30	TRBD1	TRBJ1-4	TGTGCCTGGAGTGTCTGGCAGGGGGCGGGAAGGGATGAAAAACTGTTTTTT	CAWSVWQGAGRDEKLFF
few	TRBV19	NA	TRBJ2-1	TGTGCCAGTAGTCCCGTTCGTAGGTCCAATGAGCAGTTCTTC	CASSPVRRSNEQFF
few	TRBV28	NA	TRBJ2-7	TGTGCCAGCAGTTTAGATTACGAGCAGTACTTC	CASSLDYEQYF
NA	TRBV11-2	NA	TRBJ2-6	TGTGCCAGCAGCTTAGGAATGGCCTCTGGGGCCAACGTCCTGACTTTC	CASSLGMASGANVLTF
NA	TRBV25-1	TRBD2	TRBJ2-1	TGTGCCAGCAGTCCACTAGCGGGGGCCTACAATGAGCAGTTCTTC	CASSPLAGAYNEQFF
few	TRBV9	NA	TRBJ1-2	TGTGCCAGCAGCTCTACGGGGGACTATGGCTACACCTTC	CASSSTGDYGYTF
few	TRBV21-1	NA	TRBJ2-3	TGTGCCAGCAGCAAATGGAGGGGGTTTAGCACAGATACGCAGTATTTT	CASSKWRGFSTDTQYF
NA	TRBV29-1	NA	TRBJ1-1	TGCAGCGTTAGAAATAAGAACACAAACACTGAAGCTTTCTTT	CSVRNKNTNTEAFF
NA	TRBV5-1	NA	TRBJ1-1	TGCGCCAGCAGCGGACCCCTTTTGGCTGGCCCTTTGGGAACTGAAGCTTTCTTT	CASSGPLLAGPLGTEAFF
NA	TRBV4-1	NA	TRBJ1-2	TGCGCCAGCAGCCAAGAAAAGCCACTCGGACTGGACGTACCTCGGGGCTACACCTTC	CASSQEKPLGLDVPRGYTF
few	TRBV7-2	NA	TRBJ2-2	TGTGCCAGCAGCCGGGGGACGGAACTCACCGGGGAGCTGTTTTTT	CASSRGTELTGELFF
NA	TRBV30	NA	TRBJ1-6	TGTGCCTTATTTGGGGGGGATTCACCCCTCCACTTT	CALFGGDSPLHF
few	TRBV4-1	TRBD1	TRBJ1-1	TGCGCCAGCAGCCAAGAGACAGGGTTAGCTTTCTTT	CASSQETGLAFF
NA	TRBV7-9	NA	TRBJ2-7	TGTGCCAGCAGCCTATGGCGGAACGAGCAGTACTTC	CASSLWRNEQYF
few	TRBV27	NA	TRBJ2-4	TGTGCCAGCAGTCCGGGACCTCAAGCCAAAAACATTCAGTACTTC	CASSPGPQAKNIQYF
NA	TRBV30	NA	TRBJ2-3	TGTGCCTGGATACCGAGGATAGATACGCAGTATTTT	CAWIPRIDTQYF
NA	TRBV5-6	NA	TRBJ2-2	TGTGCCAGCAGCCCCTTCCGTTACACCGGGGAGCTGTTTTTT	CASSPFRYTGELFF
NA	TRBV9	TRBD1	TRBJ2-1	TGTGCCAGCAGCGACGACAGGGGTTGGAATGAGCAGTTCTTC	CASSDDRGWNEQFF
NA	TRBV7-9	NA	TRBJ1-1	TGTGCCAGCAGCTCAAGGGGGGTCGATACTGAAGCTTTCTTT	CASSSRGVDTEAFF
NA	TRBV28	NA	TRBJ2-3	TGTGCCAGCAGTTTACCCCTCGCCGAGAATACGCAGTATTTT	CASSLPLAENTQYF
NA	TRBV30	NA	TRBJ1-2	TGTGCCTGGAGTGTGACGGGGGCGCGGGGCTACACCTTC	CAWSVTGARGYTF
NA	TRBV28	TRBD1	TRBJ1-1	TGTGCCACCCTAACAGGGGTTGGAGGCACTGAAGCTTTCTTT	CATLTGVGGTEAFF
NA	TRBV14	NA	TRBJ1-2	TGTGCCAGCAGCCAAGGAGGAGGGCCAGGCTATGGCTACACCTTC	CASSQGGGPGYGYTF
NA	TRBV10-3	TRBD1	TRBJ1-2	TGTGCCATCAGTGAGTGGGACAGCGGCCCCTATGGCTACACCTTC	CAISEWDSGPYGYTF
few	TRBV30	NA	TRBJ1-1	TGTGCCTGGAGCAGAGGGACTGAAGCTTTCTTT	CAWSRGTEAFF
NA	TRBV25-1	NA	TRBJ2-5	TGTGCCAGCAGTGAACGGGTCGGGGTCATACAAGAGACCCAGTACTTC	CASSERVGVIQETQYF
NA	TRBV5-1	NA	TRBJ2-3	TGCGCCAGCAGCTTGCAGGGCACAGATACGCAGTATTTT	CASSLQGTDTQYF
NA	TRBV2	NA	TRBJ1-2	TGTGCCAGCAGTGTCAAGGGATGGAACTATGGCTACACCTTC	CASSVKGWNYGYTF
NA	TRBV14	NA	TRBJ2-5	TGTGCCAGCAGCCACGGACAAGAGACCCAGTACTTC	CASSHGQETQYF
few	TRBV28	NA	TRBJ2-7	TGTGCAATTGGAGTGGAAACCTACGAGCAGTACTTC	CAIGVETYEQYF
few	TRBV6-5	NA	TRBJ2-3	TGTGCCAGCAGTCGTAGTCTGGGCGCAGATACGCAGTATTTT	CASSRSLGADTQYF
few	TRBV7-3	NA	TRBJ2-7	TGTGCCAGCAGCTTATCCCCGATGGGGTCGGGAGAGCAGTACTTC	CASSLSPMGSGEQYF
few	TRBV5-6	TRBD1	TRBJ2-3	TGTGCCAGCAGCGGAACAGGGGGTAGCACAGATACGCAGTATTTT	CASSGTGGSTDTQYF